Shown below are 16 T cell receptor beta chains from a single sample sequenced in a study of CD8+ T cells in alopecia areata. RNA extraction was followed by reverse transcription into cDNA, which acted as the sequencing template. Only in-frame clones appear in the TCRdb table, and some are missing; sequencing was by immunoSEQ multiplex PCR. The sample lists under 130,000 clones, 55% occurring once. Sequenced input: CD4+ T cells sorted from blood. The origin of the receptors is a human donor in good health.

The CDR3 nucleotides are TGTGCCAGCAGTGAGACAGGGTGGTCCTACGAGCAGTACTTC. It codes for CASSETGWSYEQYF. The gene calls are TRBV2 and TRBJ2-7, with 7 positions matching TRBD1. Per the germline V gene, CDR1 is SNHLY and CDR2 is FYNNEI. Trimming removed 3 bases from V and 1 base from J; junction bases left unmatched: 3. This CDR3 spans 14 amino acids.

In this sample, this clone turned up a few times. The CDR3 protein is CASSFGTGGETQYF. The CDR3 DNA follows: TGTGCCAGCAGCTTTGGGACAGGGGGAGAGACCCAGTACTTC. The chain has TRBV7-9 and TRBJ2-5, with TRBD1 matching over 11 bases. The CDR3 covers 14 residues. V shed 3 bases and J 4 bases; nucleotides not matched to a gene: 1. Germline V gene sequence: CDR1 SEHNR, CDR2 FQNEAQ (reference sequence).

This clone occurred once. The chain carries TRBV30 and TRBJ1-2, with 7 positions matching TRBD1. The germline V gene encodes CDR1 GTSNPN and CDR2 SVGIG (reference sequence). The CDR3 contains 12 residues. V lost 5 bases to trimming and J lost 2 bases; unmatched junction nucleotides: 2. CDR3 nucleotides: TGTGCCTGGGACAGGGCAAACTATGGCTACACCTTC. Protein sequence: CAWDRANYGYTF. The variable domain in full, completed from reference TRBV30 and TRBJ1-2, reads SQTIHQWPATLVQPVGSPLSLECTVEGTSNPNLYWYRQAAGRGLQLLFYSVGIGQISSEVPQNLSASRPQDRQFILSSKKLLLSDSGFYLCAWDRANYGYTFGSGTRLTVV.

The V gene is TRBV10-3, the J gene TRBJ2-5; 9 bases line up with TRBD2. Germline CDR1 reads ENHRY; CDR2 reads SYGVKD. V gave up 4 bases and J gave up 5 bases; unmatched junction bases: 2. The CDR3 is made up of 13 amino acids. For the CDR3, the DNA is TGTGCCATCAGTGTCCTAGCGGGGGAGACCCAGTACTTC. This codes for CAISVLAGETQYF.

This clone has just a few counts. This chain joins TRBV19 and TRBJ2-2; 11 bases match TRBD2. The CDR3 totals 16 residues. With V trimmed by 7 bases and J by 7 bases, 11 bases remained unmatched. CDR1 is LNHDA and CDR2 is SQIVND in the germline V gene (reference sequence). Here the CDR3 DNA reads TGTGCCAGTATCCTTACCCGGCTAGCGGGGGGCGGGGAGCTGTTTTTT. Amino acid sequence: CASILTRLAGGGELFF.

This chain connects TRBV5-4 to TRBJ2-5, with unresolved D. V was pared by 2 bases and J by 2 bases, with 4 bases between. CDR1 and CDR2 (germline): SGHNT, YYREEE (reference sequence). The CDR3 covers 12 residues. This CDR3 is CASSFRQETQYF. The CDR3 nucleotides read TGTGCCAGCAGCTTCAGACAAGAGACCCAGTACTTC. Full variable domain (rest looked up from reference TRBV5-4 and TRBJ2-5): ETGVTQSPTHLIKTRGQQVTLRCSSQSGHNTVSWYQQALGQGPQFIFQYYREEENGRGNFPPRFSGLQFPNYSSELNVNALELDDSALYLCASSFRQETQYFGPGTRLLVL.

This clone was observed a handful of times. J is TRBJ1-1 and V is TRBV29-1; D is possibly TRBD1 (5 bases). Deletions cut 4 bases from V and 4 bases from J, with 10 bases between. CDR1 SQVTM and CDR2 ANQGSEA come from the germline V gene. This CDR3 is 12 amino acids long. CDR3 loop: CSVAGRLTEAFF. For the CDR3, the DNA is TGCAGCGTTGCAGGGAGACTCACTGAAGCTTTCTTT.

J is TRBJ1-6 and V is TRBV29-1, with TRBD1 matching over 10 bases. Trimming at V came to 7 bases and at J to 10 bases, leaving 13 bases not matched to a gene. The CDR3 sequence is 15 residues long. CDR1 SQVTM and CDR2 ANQGSEA come from the germline V gene. CDR3 DNA: TGCAGCGCCGAACCCGGGACAGGGGAGGACTCACCCCTCCACTTT. It codes for CSAEPGTGEDSPLHF. The full variable domain, rest sourced from reference TRBV29-1 and TRBJ1-6, is SAVISQKPSRDICQRGTSLTIQCQVDSQVTMMFWYRQQPGQSLTLIATANQGSEATYESGFVIDKFPISRPNLTFSTLTVSNMSPEDSSIYLCSAEPGTGEDSPLHFGNGTRLTVT.

This sequence joins TRBV27 and TRBJ1-2, with D maybe TRBD1 (5 bases). Germline V gene data show CDR1 as MNHEY and CDR2 as SMNVEV (reference sequence). The CDR3 runs to 16 residues. Trimming left V 5 bases short and J 1 base short, with 17 bases between. This CDR3 is CASSPEPSGINYGYTF. The CDR3 bases are TGTGCCAGCAGTCCGGAGCCCTCAGGGATTAACTATGGCTACACCTTC.

The chain couples TRBV6-1 to TRBJ1-2; 11 nucleotides align to TRBD1. Trimming removed 2 bases from V and 4 bases from J; junction bases left unmatched: 12. Germline-derived CDR1 and CDR2 are MNHNS and SASEGT. This CDR3 spans 18 amino acids. CDR3 coding DNA: TGTGCCAGCAGTGAACTCTTCGGACAGGGGGCTGGTGGCTATGGCTACACCTTC. Protein product: CASSELFGQGAGGYGYTF.

The J gene is TRBJ2-2, the V gene TRBV9; 10 bases match TRBD1. The CDR3 covers 15 residues. Germline CDR1 reads SGDLS; CDR2 reads YYNGEE. Trimming at V came to 3 bases and at J to 4 bases, leaving 3 bases not matched to a gene. The CDR3 nucleotides are TGTGCCAGCAGCGGCCGACAGGGGGCCACCGGGGAGCTGTTTTTT. Its translation: CASSGRQGATGELFF. The variable domain in full, completed from reference TRBV9 and TRBJ2-2, reads DSGVTQTPKHLITATGQRVTLRCSPRSGDLSVYWYQQSLDQGLQFLIQYYNGEERAKGNILERFSAQQFPDLHSELNLSSLELGDSALYFCASSGRQGATGELFFGEGSRLTVL.

The rearrangement uses TRBV7-8 and TRBJ2-2, with 7 bases fitting TRBD1. Germline-derived CDR1 and CDR2 are SGHVS and FQNEAQ. The CDR3 contains 15 residues. The V gene end was trimmed by 5 bases and the J gene end by 5 bases; junction bases not matched to a gene: 8. DNA for the CDR3: TGTGCCAGCAGCCAGACAGGGCGTTCGACCGGGGAGCTGTTTTTT. It encodes CASSQTGRSTGELFF.

This clone was seen once. The chain has TRBV7-2 and TRBJ2-3, with a possible D match to TRBD1 (5 bases). CDR1 and CDR2 (germline): SGHTA, FQGNSA. Trimming removed 1 base from V and 4 bases from J, with 15 bases in between. CDR3 size: 16 residues. The CDR3 DNA reads as TGTGCCAGCAGCTTAGGTACCGTAGGGGCAGCAGATACGCAGTATTTT. It translates to CASSLGTVGAADTQYF.

This clone was recorded once. Other DNA sequences in this specimen translate into the identical CDR3. This chain joins TRBV11-2 and TRBJ2-5, with D unresolved. The CDR3 contains 11 residues. V lost 3 bases and J lost 4, with 3 bases in between. Per germline, CDR1 SGHAT and CDR2 FQNNGV. In DNA, the CDR3 is TGTGCCAGCAGCTTGAGAGAGACCCAGTACTTC. Encoded protein: CASSLRETQYF.

This clone was recorded a few times. This chain connects TRBV6-1 to TRBJ2-5; D might be TRBD2 (5 bases). The CDR3 covers 13 residues. The germline CDR1 and CDR2 sequences are MNHNS and SASEGT. V lost 9 bases to trimming and J lost 5 bases, with 16 bases between them. CDR3 amino acids: CASSLAIIETQYF. In DNA, the CDR3 is TGTGCCAGTAGCCTAGCAATAATCGAGACCCAGTACTTC.

The rearrangement links TRBV30 to TRBJ2-5; D might be TRBD1 or TRBD2, each matching 6 bases. V lost 2 bases, J lost 7 bases, and 14 bases lay in between. The germline V gene has CDR1 GTSNPN and CDR2 SVGIG (reference sequence). This CDR3 contains 13 residues. The CDR3 here is CAWSFGGSATQYF. The CDR3 coding sequence is TGTGCCTGGAGTTTCGGGGGCTCCGCGACCCAGTACTTC.